The entry below describes one T cell receptor beta chain. Trimming took 1 base from V and 7 from J, leaving 18 bases between them. Germline lookup yields CDR1 SGDLS and CDR2 YYNGEE. The CDR3 is 17 residues long. These data originate in a study of cytomegalovirus exposure and HLA in healthy donors. This PCR relied on a set of 60 Vbeta primers and 13 Jbeta primers. Sequencing used immunoSEQ multiplex PCR; TCRdb keeps in-frame clones, though not all of them. The profile shows 140,000 to 150,000 clones, under 85% of them singletons. The receptor was derived from a woman aged 40-49 years in good health and CMV-seropositive. J is TRBJ1-6 and V is TRBV9; D is possibly TRBD1 (6 bases). The specimen sequenced was PBMCs. CDR3 amino acids: CASSVRVVTGSNSPLHF. The CDR3 bases are TGTGCCAGCAGCGTAAGGGTTGTAACAGGGAGCAATTCACCCCTCCACTTT.